One T cell receptor beta chain is described in this entry. Its antigen is as yet unknown. This entry belongs to a study of cytomegalovirus exposure and HLA in healthy donors. The study, taken as a whole, reports: When the data were analyzed later, several of the most significant clusters appeared to be linked to common viral pathogens.

The PCR made use of 60 Vbeta and 13 Jbeta primers. Original data processing: Roughly 80 million unique TCR beta chains, roughly 11 million of them shared, were counted by a later analysis. Using immunoSEQ multiplex PCR, the repertoire was profiled, and TCRdb retains in-frame clones only, with some absent. That table supplies the V and J calls and clone size; D and trimming were determined from the DNA. The data hold 100,000 to 150,000 clones, with 77% observed a single time. At the time of sampling, donors were nominally healthy, though unrecorded immune exposures were likely. The germline gives CDR1 MNHEY, CDR2 SVGAGI. Deletions cut 1 base from V and 4 bases from J, with 10 bases between. The CDR3 has 15 amino acids.

Sequenced: PBMCs. The receptor was isolated from a woman in her 40s in good health and CMV-seropositive. The chain links TRBV6-5 to TRBJ2-2, with TRBD2 as a possible D gene (5 bases). As DNA, the CDR3 is TGTGCCAGCAGTTACTTGAGGGCGCCCACCGGGGAGCTGTTTTTT. Encoded protein: CASSYLRAPTGELFF.